This TCR beta chain was captured in a study of OX40 agonist ivuxolimab in advanced cancers. For the study at large: Partial responses were recorded for three patients, including one with hepatocellular carcinoma and two with cutaneous melanoma. Study-level findings and limits: With doses of 0.1-3.0 mg/kg, partial responders showed among the lowest clonal expansion.

The protocol was immunoSEQ multiplex PCR, while the TCRdb copy is restricted to in-frame clones and leaves out a portion. The sample includes 110,000 or so clones, around 93% of them seen just once. Germline V gives CDR1 SGHKS, CDR2 YYEKEE (reference sequence). The CDR3 loop spans 13 amino acids. The V and J ends lost 2 bases and 3 bases respectively, with 9 bases between them. In regard to this clone: The antigen remains unidentified.

This specimen consisted of CD4+ or CD8+ T cells sorted from blood, obtained in a trial of the OX40 agonist ivuxolimab. The rearrangement uses TRBV5-5 and TRBJ2-7; unclear D gene. The receptor comes from an adult with an advanced solid tumor such as melanoma, head and neck, liver or kidney cancer. The CDR3 here is CASSLAPFYEQYF. CDR3 sequence (DNA): TGTGCCAGCAGCTTAGCCCCCTTCTACGAGCAGTACTTC.